This T cell receptor beta chain derives from a study of monozygotic twins with inflammatory bowel disease. Notes on the study in general: Variability in patient repertoires may have come partly from differing immunosuppressive treatments.

TCRdb re-called the 5' RACE reads, yielding one record per CDR3 amino acid sequence without DNA. Its clone listing holds 150,000 to 200,000 distinct CDR3 sequences. Points on this clonotype: The antigen is not known.

Every donor provided one blood sample measuring about 2.3 ml. The V gene's germline CDR1 is DFQATT and CDR2 SNEGSKA (reference sequence). This CDR3 spans 13 amino acids. Sequenced sample: blood. The chain combines TRBV20-1 with TRBJ1-5; the D gene TCRdb calls, TRBD1, cannot be checked with no DNA. This TCR was sampled from a human donor with ulcerative colitis or Crohn's disease, or a healthy co-twin of an affected twin (not recorded which). Here the CDR3 reads CSARGQVNQPQHF.